Listed below are T cell receptor beta chains from one sample, sequenced in a study of blood T cell repertoires in COVID-19. TCRdb's copy holds only in-frame clones and misses some; the assay was immunoSEQ multiplex PCR. The data hold a few hundred thousand clones, with about 80% observed a single time. The sequenced sample consisted of peripheral blood. All receptors derive from an elderly man with acute or convalescent COVID-19. Each CDR3 is given with its conserved first and last residue. A D gene is named only where the DNA matches it firmly. Part of the rows lack a size; the others show once, few, many or a class for expanded clones.

cdr3_nt: TGTGCCAGCAGTCTCAGGACAGGCGAGCAGTACTTC
cdr3_aa: CASSLRTGEQYF
clone_size: NA
j_call: TRBJ2-7
d_call: TRBD1
v_call: TRBV27

cdr3_nt: TGTGCCACCAGTGAAGCCGGGACAGGGTCGGGCGAGCAGTACTTC
cdr3_aa: CATSEAGTGSGEQYF
clone_size: NA
j_call: TRBJ2-7
d_call: TRBD1
v_call: TRBV24-1

cdr3_nt: TGTGCCAGCAGCTTAGGAAGGGGCGCGAGCCAAGAGACCCAGTACTTC
cdr3_aa: CASSLGRGASQETQYF
clone_size: once
j_call: TRBJ2-5
d_call: NA
v_call: TRBV11-2

cdr3_nt: TGTGCCAGCAGCCAAGTTAGCCACGAGCAGTACTTC
cdr3_aa: CASSQVSHEQYF
clone_size: NA
j_call: TRBJ2-7
d_call: NA
v_call: TRBV3-1/TRBV3-2

cdr3_nt: TGCGCCAGCAGTGATGGACTAGCGGTCTACGAGCAGTACTTC
cdr3_aa: CASSDGLAVYEQYF
clone_size: NA
j_call: TRBJ2-7
d_call: TRBD2
v_call: TRBV10-1

cdr3_nt: TGTGCTAGTGGTTTGGTAACAGGGACCGTCGAGCAGTACTTC
cdr3_aa: CASGLVTGTVEQYF
clone_size: NA
j_call: TRBJ2-7
d_call: NA
v_call: TRBV12-5

cdr3_nt: TGTGCCAGCACCCATAGAGGGACGGCTAGCGTACATACGCAGTATTTT
cdr3_aa: CASTHRGTASVHTQYF
clone_size: NA
j_call: TRBJ2-3
d_call: NA
v_call: TRBV27

cdr3_nt: TGTGCCAGCAGCCAACGGGAAAAGAGCTATGGCTACACCTTC
cdr3_aa: CASSQREKSYGYTF
clone_size: NA
j_call: TRBJ1-2
d_call: NA
v_call: TRBV13

cdr3_nt: TGTGCCAGCAGTACAGCCAGGTCGGGCAATCAGCCCCAGCATTTT
cdr3_aa: CASSTARSGNQPQHF
clone_size: NA
j_call: TRBJ1-5
d_call: NA
v_call: TRBV7-6

cdr3_nt: TGTGCCAGCAGTCTAGCGGGGGGGATCTACGAGCAGTACTTC
cdr3_aa: CASSLAGGIYEQYF
clone_size: few
j_call: TRBJ2-7
d_call: TRBD2
v_call: TRBV28

cdr3_nt: TGTGCCAGCAGCCCCGGGACTAGCGGGAGAAATGAGCAGTTCTTC
cdr3_aa: CASSPGTSGRNEQFF
clone_size: few
j_call: TRBJ2-1
d_call: TRBD2
v_call: TRBV11-2

cdr3_nt: TGTGCCATCAGTGAGTCTAGGGGGAATCAGCCCCAGCATTTT
cdr3_aa: CAISESRGNQPQHF
clone_size: NA
j_call: TRBJ1-5
d_call: NA
v_call: TRBV10-3

cdr3_nt: TGTGCCAGCAGCTTAGGCAGACCTGGGACAGGTGCCTACGAGCAGTACTTC
cdr3_aa: CASSLGRPGTGAYEQYF
clone_size: NA
j_call: TRBJ2-7
d_call: TRBD1
v_call: TRBV7-2

cdr3_nt: TGTGCCAGCACTAACGGGGGTTTCACTGGAAACACCATATATTTT
cdr3_aa: CASTNGGFTGNTIYF
clone_size: NA
j_call: TRBJ1-3
d_call: NA
v_call: TRBV6-5

cdr3_nt: TGCAGTGCTAGAGTTTTGGGGGACACATTCTTC
cdr3_aa: CSARVLGDTFF
clone_size: NA
j_call: TRBJ1-2
d_call: NA
v_call: TRBV20-1

cdr3_nt: TGTGCCAGCATTAGTCGTTGGCAGGGACTAGCGGGAGGGGTTCATCCCTACGAGCAGTACTTC
cdr3_aa: CASISRWQGLAGGVHPYEQYF
clone_size: many
j_call: TRBJ2-7
d_call: TRBD2
v_call: TRBV2

cdr3_nt: TGCACCAGCAGCCGTGGACGAGAAGTCAGGGAGGCCACTAACTATGGCTACACCTTC
cdr3_aa: CTSSRGREVREATNYGYTF
clone_size: NA
j_call: TRBJ1-2
d_call: NA
v_call: TRBV1

cdr3_nt: TGTGCCAGCAGTTACCAGGCAGGCAACTACGAGCAGTACTTC
cdr3_aa: CASSYQAGNYEQYF
clone_size: NA
j_call: TRBJ2-7
d_call: NA
v_call: TRBV6-6

cdr3_nt: TGTGCCAGCTCACCCTACGACAAGAGCTCCTATAATTCACCCCTCCACTTT
cdr3_aa: CASSPYDKSSYNSPLHF
clone_size: NA
j_call: TRBJ1-6
d_call: NA
v_call: TRBV18

cdr3_nt: TGTGCCAGCAGCCGAACTAGCGGGAGTAGCTACGAGCAGTACTTC
cdr3_aa: CASSRTSGSSYEQYF
clone_size: NA
j_call: TRBJ2-7
d_call: TRBD2
v_call: TRBV5-8

cdr3_nt: TGCAGTGCTAGTGCGAAGGCGGGGAGGCACGAGCAGTACTTC
cdr3_aa: CSASAKAGRHEQYF
clone_size: NA
j_call: TRBJ2-7
d_call: NA
v_call: TRBV20-1

cdr3_nt: TGTGCCAGCAGCTTGAAACGGTTGAACACTGAAGCTTTCTTT
cdr3_aa: CASSLKRLNTEAFF
clone_size: NA
j_call: TRBJ1-1
d_call: NA
v_call: TRBV7-2

cdr3_nt: TGTGCCAGCTCACCAGGGACAGCGACGTCCTACGAGCAGTACTTC
cdr3_aa: CASSPGTATSYEQYF
clone_size: once
j_call: TRBJ2-7
d_call: TRBD1
v_call: TRBV18

cdr3_nt: TGCAGCTCAGAGCAGGGGTACTATGGCTACACCTTC
cdr3_aa: CSSEQGYYGYTF
clone_size: NA
j_call: TRBJ1-2
d_call: NA
v_call: TRBV29-1

cdr3_nt: TGTGCCAGCAGCCAAGTATTTGAGGCAGGGGATGACACCGGGGAGCTGTTTTTT
cdr3_aa: CASSQVFEAGDDTGELFF
clone_size: NA
j_call: TRBJ2-2
d_call: NA
v_call: TRBV4-2

cdr3_nt: TGTGCCAGCAGCTTTAGCGGGGGGATAGATACGCAGTATTTT
cdr3_aa: CASSFSGGIDTQYF
clone_size: NA
j_call: TRBJ2-3
d_call: TRBD2
v_call: TRBV3-1/TRBV3-2

cdr3_nt: TGCAGCGCTACCGGGACAGGGTGGAGGACTGAAGCTTTCTTT
cdr3_aa: CSATGTGWRTEAFF
clone_size: NA
j_call: TRBJ1-1
d_call: TRBD1
v_call: TRBV29-1

cdr3_nt: TGTGCCAGCAGCTTGGGAGGGTTCTATGGCTACACCTTC
cdr3_aa: CASSLGGFYGYTF
clone_size: NA
j_call: TRBJ1-2
d_call: NA
v_call: TRBV5-4

cdr3_nt: TGTGCCAGCAGCGTCAGGGGCCCGAGCTCCTACAATGAGCAGTTCTTC
cdr3_aa: CASSVRGPSSYNEQFF
clone_size: NA
j_call: TRBJ2-1
d_call: NA
v_call: TRBV9

cdr3_nt: TGTGCCAGTAAAGACGCACGGAGCTCCTATAATTCACCCCTCCACTTT
cdr3_aa: CASKDARSSYNSPLHF
clone_size: few
j_call: TRBJ1-6
d_call: NA
v_call: TRBV19

cdr3_nt: TGTGCCAGCTCACCAAGCAGGGGGACAGGGGGCCAGAACTATGGCTACACCTTC
cdr3_aa: CASSPSRGTGGQNYGYTF
clone_size: NA
j_call: TRBJ1-2
d_call: TRBD1
v_call: TRBV18

cdr3_nt: TGTGCCAGCAGTTACTCGGACAGGGACGGCTACACCTTC
cdr3_aa: CASSYSDRDGYTF
clone_size: NA
j_call: TRBJ1-2
d_call: TRBD1
v_call: TRBV6-5

cdr3_nt: TGCGCCAGCAGCCGGACGGGACAGGGTTCAGGAACCATATATTTT
cdr3_aa: CASSRTGQGSGTIYF
clone_size: NA
j_call: TRBJ1-3
d_call: TRBD1
v_call: TRBV5-1

cdr3_nt: TGTGCCAGCAGCCTAGAACTTGGACAGGCGAACACTGAAGCTTTCTTT
cdr3_aa: CASSLELGQANTEAFF
clone_size: NA
j_call: TRBJ1-1
d_call: TRBD1
v_call: TRBV11-1

cdr3_nt: TGTGCCAGCAGTACCACCGGGAGGTACACTGAAGCTTTCTTT
cdr3_aa: CASSTTGRYTEAFF
clone_size: NA
j_call: TRBJ1-1
d_call: NA
v_call: TRBV6-5

cdr3_nt: TGTGCCAGCTCGAAAATAGGACAGGGAGGCTCTGGAAACACCATATATTTT
cdr3_aa: CASSKIGQGGSGNTIYF
clone_size: NA
j_call: TRBJ1-3
d_call: TRBD1
v_call: TRBV18

cdr3_nt: TGTGCCAGCACCAGGGGCCCTTCCAATGAGCAGTTCTTC
cdr3_aa: CASTRGPSNEQFF
clone_size: NA
j_call: TRBJ2-1
d_call: NA
v_call: TRBV2

cdr3_nt: TGTGCCAGCAGCTTCGTCCCCGGGGAGCTGTTTTTT
cdr3_aa: CASSFVPGELFF
clone_size: once
j_call: TRBJ2-2
d_call: NA
v_call: TRBV5-4

cdr3_nt: TGTGCGACAGGACAAACCCCCAGGTCCGAGCAGTACTTC
cdr3_aa: CATGQTPRSEQYF
clone_size: NA
j_call: TRBJ2-7
d_call: NA
v_call: TRBV12-3/TRBV12-4

cdr3_nt: TGTGCCAGCAGCCTAAGGGACAGGGGGCCCGGCTATGGCTACACCTTC
cdr3_aa: CASSLRDRGPGYGYTF
clone_size: NA
j_call: TRBJ1-2
d_call: TRBD1
v_call: TRBV7-2

cdr3_nt: TGTGCCAGCAGAACAGGGAGCTCCTATAATTCACCCCTCCACTTT
cdr3_aa: CASRTGSSYNSPLHF
clone_size: NA
j_call: TRBJ1-6
d_call: NA
v_call: TRBV6-5

cdr3_nt: TGTGCCACCAGCAGAGACGGGACAAGAACTAATGAAAAACTGTTTTTT
cdr3_aa: CATSRDGTRTNEKLFF
clone_size: NA
j_call: TRBJ1-4
d_call: NA
v_call: TRBV15

cdr3_nt: TGCGCCAGCAGCCCCAGAGGTAGCGGGAGTACCGGGGAGCTGTTTTTT
cdr3_aa: CASSPRGSGSTGELFF
clone_size: NA
j_call: TRBJ2-2
d_call: TRBD2
v_call: TRBV5-1

cdr3_nt: TGCGCCACAACGACAGGGGGCTTTAACTCTGGAAACACCATATATTTT
cdr3_aa: CATTTGGFNSGNTIYF
clone_size: NA
j_call: TRBJ1-3
d_call: TRBD1
v_call: TRBV4-1

cdr3_nt: TGTGCCAGCAGCTCAACAGGGGGCGCCGAGCAGTACTTC
cdr3_aa: CASSSTGGAEQYF
clone_size: few
j_call: TRBJ2-7
d_call: TRBD1
v_call: TRBV11-3

cdr3_nt: TGCGCCAGCAGCTTTGGGACAGGGAGAGACACTGAAGCTTTCTTT
cdr3_aa: CASSFGTGRDTEAFF
clone_size: NA
j_call: TRBJ1-1
d_call: TRBD1
v_call: TRBV5-1